Below, 5 T cell receptor beta chains from the same sample are listed, as sequenced in a study of cytomegalovirus exposure and HLA in healthy donors. PCR was performed using 60 Vbeta and 13 Jbeta primers. Repertoires were generated with immunoSEQ multiplex PCR, while TCRdb's copy carries only in-frame clones and drops some. The table lists 150,000 or so clones, roughly 73% of them singletons. Sequenced material: PBMCs. Receptor source: a young woman in good health and CMV-seronegative.

The chain is built from TRBV5-8 and TRBJ1-1, with 8 bases identical to TRBD1. The V gene's germline CDR1 is SGHTS and CDR2 YDEGEE. Germline trimming cut 4 bases from V and 1 base from J; bases unmatched to any gene: 6. This CDR3 region has 15 residues. CDR3 sequence reads: CASSRPGTGNTEAFF. CDR3 in DNA: TGTGCCAGCAGCCGTCCCGGGACAGGGAACACTGAAGCTTTCTTT.

This clone occurred once. V gene TRBV6-1 combines with J gene TRBJ2-1; 8 nucleotides align to TRBD1. V dropped 10 bases and J dropped 7; count of bases not matched to a gene: 12. CDR3 length: 14 amino acids. The germline gives CDR1 MNHNS, CDR2 SASEGT. The CDR3 nucleotides read TGTGCCATTTTCGGACAGGGAGTTTTTAATGAGCAGTTCTTC. This codes for CAIFGQGVFNEQFF.

The V and J genes are TRBV7-2 and TRBJ2-5; 10 nucleotides agree with TRBD1. This CDR3 is built from 15 residues. V lost 5 bases, J lost 5 bases, and 8 bases stayed unmatched. The germline gives CDR1 SGHTA, CDR2 FQGNSA. The CDR3 DNA follows: TGTGCCAGCAGCCACCGACAGGGGGCGGTGGAGACCCAGTACTTC. Its protein is CASSHRQGAVETQYF.

This sequence joins TRBV11-2 and TRBJ2-3; the D gene is possibly TRBD2 (6 bases). Germline V lookup: CDR1 SGHAT, CDR2 FQNNGV. The CDR3 covers 15 residues. V was trimmed by 3 bases and J by 2 bases, leaving 12 bases between them. The CDR3 DNA reads TGTGCCAGCAGCTTGGAGCGGGCCTACACAGATACGCAGTATTTT. This encodes CASSLERAYTDTQYF. The whole variable domain, remainder taken from reference TRBV11-2 and TRBJ2-3, is EAGVAQSPRYKIIEKRQSVAFWCNPISGHATLYWYQQILGQGPKLLIQFQNNGVVDDSQLPKDRFSAERLKGVDSTLKIQPAKLEDSAVYLCASSLERAYTDTQYFGPGTRLTVL.

The chain employs TRBV6-1 and TRBJ1-2; D remains unclear. This CDR3 has 14 amino acids. V lost 6 bases to trimming and J lost 3 bases, with 14 bases between them. Looked up from germline, CDR1 is MNHNS and CDR2 is SASEGT. CDR3 bases: TGTGCCAGCAGGCCTTACGCCAGTCACTATGGCTACACCTTC. It codes for CASRPYASHYGYTF.